The sequence of this T cell receptor beta chain was determined in a study of beta chain features in type 1 diabetes. Overall study findings and caveats: Researchers report that Type 1 diabetes patients had moderately but significantly shorter TCRB CDR3s across all four CD4+ subsets. Junctions at VDJ sites from type 1 diabetes patients had fewer insertions and more deletions.

The table lists this clone with a few counts. Antigen unknown. Isolated RNA was reverse transcribed in full, so expressed TCRB transcripts were sequenced. Measured with immunoSEQ multiplex PCR; TCRdb has only the in-frame clones, and not every one. Here the sample spans about 450,000 clones, about an eighth being singletons. Germline V gene lookup returns CDR1 LGHNA and CDR2 YNFKEQ. The V gene end was trimmed by 3 bases and the J gene end by 9 bases; junction bases not matched to a gene: 14. The CDR3 is 16 amino acids. The chain combines TRBV4-2 with TRBJ2-7; 10 bases align to TRBD2. This TCR was sampled from a young woman in good health. Sequenced sample: naive CD4+ T cells from blood. The CDR3 here is CASSHLGTSALLVQYF. CDR3 nucleotide sequence: TGTGCCAGCAGCCACCTCGGGACTAGCGCCCTCCTCGTGCAGTACTTC.